These 11 T cell receptor beta chains came from one sample sequenced in a study of blood T cells in healthy people across ages. Using a J-beta primer mix together with a sample-barcoded 5' primer, a second PCR was run for roughly 6 to 12 cycles. TCRdb called the 5' RACE reads again in MiXCR, with one record for every CDR3 protein. The sample includes 700,000 to 900,000 distinct CDR3 sequences, 53% of them seen just once. Sequencing used blood. The receptors were gathered from a man older than 75 in good health.

The genes are TRBV28 and TRBJ2-4, with a possible D match to TRBD1 (6 bases). The J call may be in error: the DNA end matches TRBJ2-7 better. The CDR3 extends over 15 amino acids. The germline CDR1 and CDR2 sequences are MDHEN and SYDVKM. CDR3 bases: TGTGCCAGCAGCTTTGCAGGGGTCGGGAACTACGAGCAGTACTTC. It translates to CASSFAGVGNYEQYF.

This clonotype was observed at least ten times. V gene TRBV2 combines with J gene TRBJ1-1; D not resolved. Germline lookup yields CDR1 SNHLY and CDR2 FYNNEI. The length of the CDR3 is 16 residues. The V gene lost 0 bases and the J gene lost 0 bases, with 11 bases spanning the gap. CDR3 DNA: TGTGCCAGCAGTGAAGCATCCTTTGCGATGAACACTGAAGCTTTCTTT. It translates to CASSEASFAMNTEAFF.

In this sample, this clonotype turned up a few times. This chain joins TRBV2 and TRBJ2-5; a possible D gene is TRBD2 (6 bases). This CDR3 comprises 13 residues. Germline V gives CDR1 SNHLY, CDR2 FYNNEI. V gave up 8 bases and J gave up 0 bases, with 10 bases separating them. This CDR3 is CASAGQHQETQYF. CDR3 coding DNA: TGTGCCAGCGCGGGGCAGCACCAAGAGACCCAGTACTTC.

The chain couples TRBV10-3 to TRBJ1-4, with 8 bases that match TRBD1. The germline CDR1 and CDR2 sequences are ENHRY and SYGVKD. J was trimmed by 12 bases and V by 3 bases; bases with no gene match: 12. The CDR3 consists of 15 residues. CDR3 loop: CAISDHRQGRSQLFF. The CDR3 DNA sequence: TGTGCCATCAGTGACCACCGACAGGGGAGAAGCCAACTGTTTTTT.

The CDR3 loop reads CSVSLMAGGADTQYF. The DNA of the CDR3 is TGCAGCGTTTCCTTGATGGCGGGAGGTGCAGATACGCAGTATTTT. This sequence joins TRBV29-1 and TRBJ2-3; 8 nucleotides align to TRBD2. The germline V gene encodes CDR1 SQVTM and CDR2 ANQGSEA. V was pared by 5 bases and J by 4 bases, with 11 bases of the junction left unmatched. The CDR3 runs 15 residues.

This clonotype was seen more than once but under ten times. The gene calls are TRBV19 and TRBJ1-5; D gene unclear. The V end lost 2 bases, the J end lost 0 bases, and 11 bases lay between the germline ends. The CDR3 loop spans 16 amino acids. Germline values: CDR1 LNHDA, CDR2 SQIVND (reference sequence). CDR3 loop: CASSIRADYSNQPQHF. Written as DNA, the CDR3 is TGTGCCAGTAGTATAAGGGCAGACTATAGCAATCAGCCCCAGCATTTT.

On this clonotype itself: The junction and the germline gene differ at one end; a read error may be behind it. The CDR3 loop is CASRGQAVGEQGTQYF. In DNA, the CDR3 is TGTGCCAGCAGGGGACAGGCCGTAGGCGAGCAAGGGACCCAGTACTTC. The rearrangement joins TRBV12-3 or TRBV12-4 to TRBJ2-5; 8 nucleotides line up with TRBD1. The CDR3 length is 16 residues.

The chain is built from TRBV10-3 and TRBJ2-7; 7 nucleotides match TRBD1. V trimming: 8 bases; J trimming: 2 bases; junction bases outside the gene matches: 9. Per germline, CDR1 ENHRY and CDR2 SYGVKD. The length of the CDR3 is 14 residues. The CDR3 spells CAIRREQGAYEQYF. For the CDR3, the DNA is TGTGCCATCCGTAGGGAGCAGGGGGCCTACGAGCAGTACTTC.

This chain connects TRBV20-1 to TRBJ2-7; 10 bases match TRBD1. Germline V CDR1 and CDR2: DFQATT, SNEGSKA (reference sequence). The CDR3 covers 14 residues. With V trimmed by 3 bases and J by 5 bases, 7 bases remained unmatched. The CDR3 coding sequence is TGCAGTGCTAGGGGGACAGGGGTCATGAACGAGCAGTACTTC. Its translation is CSARGTGVMNEQYF.

This clonotype was counted a few times. The CDR3 loop is CASSSKDRGTASPLHF. The CDR3 nucleotides read TGTGCCAGCAGCAGCAAAGACAGGGGTACTGCTTCACCCCTCCACTTT. The chain employs TRBV7-3 and TRBJ1-6; TRBD1 matches at 8 bases. The CDR3 extends over 16 amino acids. In germline, CDR1 is SGHTA, CDR2 FQGTGA. J was trimmed by 9 bases and V by 5 bases; bases with no gene match: 12.

V is TRBV11-2 and J is TRBJ2-1; TRBD2 matches 9 bases. In germline, CDR1 is SGHAT, CDR2 FQNNGV. Losses at the gene ends were 8 bases for V and 3 bases for J; bases not matched to a gene: 5. This CDR3 contains 14 residues. The CDR3 reads CASGGLARYNEQFF. Here the CDR3 DNA reads TGTGCCAGCGGCGGACTAGCGCGCTACAATGAGCAGTTCTTC. The complete variable domain, with remaining parts taken from reference TRBV11-2 and TRBJ2-1, reads EAGVAQSPRYKIIEKRQSVAFWCNPISGHATLYWYQQILGQGPKLLIQFQNNGVVDDSQLPKDRFSAERLKGVDSTLKIQPAKLEDSAVYLCASGGLARYNEQFFGPGTRLTVL.